This TCR beta chain is drawn from a study of glioma-infiltrating T cells. Study-level background: WHO grade II oligodendrogliomas or astrocytomas, plus non-recurrent WHO grade IV glioblastomas, were sampled. Glioma patients had dexamethasone for six or fewer days before surgery. Target coverage was roughly 4.5- to 10-fold for roughly one million blood T cells.

Points from the study as a whole: A blood CDR3 motif signature was depleted in highly divergent patients.

The CDR3 loop spans 17 amino acids. Germline values: CDR1 LNHDA, CDR2 SQIVND (reference sequence). V lost 6 bases and J 7 bases, leaving 24 bases between the germline ends. Using RNA template, CDR3s of TCR alpha and beta were amplified with iRepertoire arm-PCR. Via MiXCR, TCRdb re-called the multiplex PCR reads, giving one row per CDR3 protein. Here the sample spans around 350,000 distinct CDR3 sequences, approximately 42% being singletons. In the case of this clonotype: Its antigen is as yet unknown.

The chain couples TRBV19 to TRBJ2-2, with no clear D. Sequences were obtained from glioma tissue, nonneoplastic brain tissue, or PBMCs (not recorded which). The sequence derives from a human donor with low-grade glioma or glioblastoma, undergoing nonglioma brain surgery, or in good health (not recorded which). Here the CDR3 reads CASRSVGYLALIGELFF. DNA for the CDR3: TGTGCCAGTAGATCCGTTGGCTACCTCGCGCTTATCGGGGAGCTGTTTTTT.